A selection of T cell receptor beta chains follows, all from one sample in a study of cytomegalovirus exposure and HLA in healthy donors. Generated by immunoSEQ multiplex PCR, the TCRdb table keeps only in-frame clones and is missing some. The data show about 190,000 clones, 81% seen once. The sequenced sample consisted of PBMCs. The receptors come from a man in his forties or fifties in good health and CMV-seropositive. CDR3s leave out the opening cysteine and the closing phenylalanine or tryptophan. A D gene is named only where the DNA matches it firmly. Clone size is given for some rows only: seen once, a few or many times, or a class if the clone is expanded.

>TRBJ1-2|TRBV25-1|-|-
ASSDGGDTYGYT
>TRBJ2-7|TRBV7-2|-|TRBD2
ASSSRLWTSGRAIEQY
>TRBJ2-5|TRBV4-2|-|TRBD2
ASSQDLRRGGGRETQY
>TRBJ2-2|TRBV7-9|once|-
ASTREVVVGELF
>TRBJ2-5|TRBV5-1|-|TRBD2
ASSWGSSGRAQETQY
>TRBJ1-3|TRBV29-1|-|-
SVVGQGQSGNTIY
>TRBJ2-3|TRBV11-1|once|-
ASSLRTVSNTDTQY
>TRBJ1-2|TRBV19|-|-
ASSIPRAQNYGYT
>TRBJ2-1|TRBV2|-|TRBD2
ASSEETSGGYNEQF
>TRBJ2-1|TRBV29-1|-|-
SVENRSSYNEQF
>TRBJ2-7|TRBV6-1|-|-
AISESGWLSEQY
>TRBJ2-5|TRBV5-1|few|TRBD1
ASSEGQVGETQY
>TRBJ2-6|TRBV4-2|few|-
ASSQDEVSGANVLT